A selection of T cell receptor beta chains follows, all from one sample in a study of cytomegalovirus exposure and HLA in healthy donors. Sequencing used immunoSEQ multiplex PCR; TCRdb keeps in-frame clones, though not all of them. The sample shows approximately 97,000 clones, approximately 77% of them seen only once. Sequenced input: PBMCs. The receptors here all came from a male donor in good health and CMV-seropositive. Both conserved end residues are part of each CDR3. D genes are given only for firm matches. Some rows have no size entry. The others give once, few or many, or a class for an expanded clone.

D gene: TRBD2; J gene: TRBJ2-4; V gene: TRBV4-2; clone size: -; CDR3 DNA: TGTGCCAGCAGCACCCGGGGGGGGGAAAACATTCAGTACTTC; CDR3 protein: CASSTRGGENIQYF
D gene: TRBD1; J gene: TRBJ2-1; V gene: TRBV4-1; clone size: few; CDR3 DNA: TGCGCCAGCAGCCCCAGGCAGGGGGCGCATGAGCAGTTCTTC; CDR3 protein: CASSPRQGAHEQFF
D gene: -; J gene: TRBJ2-1; V gene: TRBV29-1; clone size: -; CDR3 DNA: TGCAGCGTAGACGGGAGCTCCTACAATGAGCAGTTCTTC; CDR3 protein: CSVDGSSYNEQFF
D gene: TRBD2; J gene: TRBJ2-1; V gene: TRBV6-5; clone size: -; CDR3 DNA: TGTGCCAGCAGGATGGGACTAGCGACTTACAATGAGCAGTTCTTC; CDR3 protein: CASRMGLATYNEQFF
D gene: TRBD2; J gene: TRBJ2-7; V gene: TRBV9; clone size: once; CDR3 DNA: TGTGCCAGCAGCGTAGAGGCGGGAGGGTCCTACGAGCAGTACTTC; CDR3 protein: CASSVEAGGSYEQYF
D gene: TRBD2; J gene: TRBJ2-1; V gene: TRBV7-8; clone size: few; CDR3 DNA: TGTGCCAGCAGCCCCTGGGGACTAGAGGACAATGAGCAGTTCTTC; CDR3 protein: CASSPWGLEDNEQFF
D gene: TRBD2; J gene: TRBJ2-7; V gene: TRBV28; clone size: once; CDR3 DNA: TGTGCCAGCAGTACCCGGGGAGGGGTCGCCTACGAGCAGTACTTC; CDR3 protein: CASSTRGGVAYEQYF
D gene: TRBD1; J gene: TRBJ1-2; V gene: TRBV6-4; clone size: -; CDR3 DNA: TGTGCCAGCAGTGCCAGGGGGCAAGGAGGAAACTATGGCTACACCTTC; CDR3 protein: CASSARGQGGNYGYTF
D gene: TRBD2; J gene: TRBJ2-1; V gene: TRBV11-2; clone size: -; CDR3 DNA: TGTGCCAGCAGCTTACCAGGGACTAGCGGGATTAATGAGCAGTTCTTC; CDR3 protein: CASSLPGTSGINEQFF
D gene: TRBD1; J gene: TRBJ1-2; V gene: TRBV5-1; clone size: -; CDR3 DNA: TGCGCCAGCAGACAGACAGGGGCTTTAAACTATGGCTACACCTTC; CDR3 protein: CASRQTGALNYGYTF
D gene: TRBD1; J gene: TRBJ2-5; V gene: TRBV5-4; clone size: -; CDR3 DNA: TGTGCCAGCAGCTTGCCGCCACGACAGGGGCGCCAAGAGACCCAGTACTTC; CDR3 protein: CASSLPPRQGRQETQYF
D gene: -; J gene: TRBJ2-5; V gene: TRBV29-1; clone size: -; CDR3 DNA: TGCAGCGTTGGACTCCCCGGCGGAGCTCAAGAGACCCAGTACTTC; CDR3 protein: CSVGLPGGAQETQYF
D gene: -; J gene: TRBJ2-7; V gene: TRBV7-9; clone size: once; CDR3 DNA: TGTTCCAGCAGCTTCCCAGCGGGCCTCAGTTCCTACGAGCAGTACTTC; CDR3 protein: CSSSFPAGLSSYEQYF
D gene: -; J gene: TRBJ1-2; V gene: TRBV28; clone size: -; CDR3 DNA: TGTGCCAGCAGTTTTGAGAGGAACTATGGCTACACCTTC; CDR3 protein: CASSFERNYGYTF
D gene: -; J gene: TRBJ1-2; V gene: TRBV9; clone size: once; CDR3 DNA: TGTGCCAGCAGCGTAGAGCAGGGCCCCTATGGCTACACCTTC; CDR3 protein: CASSVEQGPYGYTF
D gene: -; J gene: TRBJ1-6; V gene: TRBV4-1; clone size: few; CDR3 DNA: TGCGCCGCGGGCAGGGGTGCTAATTCACCCCTCCACTTT; CDR3 protein: CAAGRGANSPLHF
D gene: -; J gene: TRBJ2-7; V gene: TRBV5-1; clone size: -; CDR3 DNA: TGCGCCAGCAGCTTGGTACAGACCTACGAGCAGTACTTC; CDR3 protein: CASSLVQTYEQYF
D gene: TRBD2; J gene: TRBJ2-3; V gene: TRBV7-9; clone size: -; CDR3 DNA: TGTGCCAGCAGCCTGGCCGGGGACTACACAGATACGCAGTATTTT; CDR3 protein: CASSLAGDYTDTQYF
D gene: TRBD1; J gene: TRBJ2-7; V gene: TRBV7-3; clone size: few; CDR3 DNA: TGTGCCAGCAGCCATCCGGACAGGGGGGATCACTACGAGCAGTACTTC; CDR3 protein: CASSHPDRGDHYEQYF
D gene: TRBD2; J gene: TRBJ2-1; V gene: TRBV15; clone size: -; CDR3 DNA: TGTGCCACCAGCAGGCTAGCGGGCTCTAATGAGCAGTTCTTC; CDR3 protein: CATSRLAGSNEQFF
D gene: -; J gene: TRBJ1-2; V gene: TRBV7-2; clone size: -; CDR3 DNA: TGTGCCAGCAGCTTAGTAGGGGCGATTCCCCCGAGGGGCTACACCTTC; CDR3 protein: CASSLVGAIPPRGYTF
D gene: -; J gene: TRBJ1-1; V gene: TRBV2; clone size: once; CDR3 DNA: TGTGCCAGCACCACTAGACAGGCAAACACTGAAGCTTTCTTT; CDR3 protein: CASTTRQANTEAFF
D gene: -; J gene: TRBJ2-2; V gene: TRBV6-5; clone size: -; CDR3 DNA: TGTGCCAGCAGTGAATTCGGGAGCGGGGAGCTGTTTTTT; CDR3 protein: CASSEFGSGELFF
D gene: -; J gene: TRBJ2-1; V gene: TRBV6-1; clone size: -; CDR3 DNA: TGTGCCAGCAGTGATGGAACCGGACTTTACAATGAGCAGTTCTTC; CDR3 protein: CASSDGTGLYNEQFF
D gene: -; J gene: TRBJ2-1; V gene: TRBV21-1; clone size: -; CDR3 DNA: TGTGCCAGCAGCAAAGGACAGTCAAAAAACAGTGGGTACAATGAGCAGTTCTTC; CDR3 protein: CASSKGQSKNSGYNEQFF
D gene: TRBD2; J gene: TRBJ2-1; V gene: TRBV18; clone size: -; CDR3 DNA: TGTGCCAGCTCACTCGTCGGGGGGTCCTACAATGAGCAGTTCTTC; CDR3 protein: CASSLVGGSYNEQFF
D gene: -; J gene: TRBJ2-1; V gene: TRBV6-1; clone size: -; CDR3 DNA: TGTGCCAGCAGTGGGGAGGAACACTCCTACAATGAGCAGTTCTTC; CDR3 protein: CASSGEEHSYNEQFF
D gene: TRBD1; J gene: TRBJ2-7; V gene: TRBV27; clone size: once; CDR3 DNA: TGTGCCAGCAGTCTCCGACAGGGGCGTCCCTACGAGCAGTACTTC; CDR3 protein: CASSLRQGRPYEQYF
D gene: -; J gene: TRBJ2-7; V gene: TRBV28; clone size: -; CDR3 DNA: TGTGCCAGCGAAAATGGGGCGCCATCCTACGAGCAGTACTTC; CDR3 protein: CASENGAPSYEQYF